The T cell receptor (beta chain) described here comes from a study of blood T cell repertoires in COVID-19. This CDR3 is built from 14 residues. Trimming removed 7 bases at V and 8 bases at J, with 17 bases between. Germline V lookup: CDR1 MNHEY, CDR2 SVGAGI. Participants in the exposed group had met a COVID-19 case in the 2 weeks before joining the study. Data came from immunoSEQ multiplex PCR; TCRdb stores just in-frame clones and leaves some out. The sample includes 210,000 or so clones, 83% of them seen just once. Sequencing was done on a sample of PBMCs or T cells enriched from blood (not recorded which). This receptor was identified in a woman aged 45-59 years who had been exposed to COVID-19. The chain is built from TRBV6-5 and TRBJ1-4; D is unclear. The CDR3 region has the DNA TGTGCCAGCACCCGCTTCGGGTCTGGGGAAAAACTGTTTTTT. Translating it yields CASTRFGSGEKLFF.